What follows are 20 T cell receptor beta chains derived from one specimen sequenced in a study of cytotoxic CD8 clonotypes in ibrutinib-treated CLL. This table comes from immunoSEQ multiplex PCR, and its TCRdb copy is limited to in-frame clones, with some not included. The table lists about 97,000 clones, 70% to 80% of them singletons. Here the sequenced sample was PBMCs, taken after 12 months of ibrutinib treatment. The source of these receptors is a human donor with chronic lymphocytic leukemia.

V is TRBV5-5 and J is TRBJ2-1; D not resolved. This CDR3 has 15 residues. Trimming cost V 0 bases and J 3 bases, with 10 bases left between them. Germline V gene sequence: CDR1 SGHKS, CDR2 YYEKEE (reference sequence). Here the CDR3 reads CASSLDASIYNEQFF. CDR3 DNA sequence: TGTGCCAGCAGCTTGGACGCTAGTATCTACAATGAGCAGTTCTTC.

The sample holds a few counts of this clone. CDR3 sequence reads: CSASRVNEAFF. The DNA for the CDR3 is TGCAGTGCCTCCAGGGTAAATGAAGCTTTCTTT. V gene TRBV20-1 combines with J gene TRBJ1-1, with D possibly being TRBD1 (5 bases). V was shortened by 6 bases and J by 7 bases, with 12 bases between the two germline ends. This CDR3 is built from 11 residues. The germline V gene has CDR1 DFQATT and CDR2 SNEGSKA (reference sequence).

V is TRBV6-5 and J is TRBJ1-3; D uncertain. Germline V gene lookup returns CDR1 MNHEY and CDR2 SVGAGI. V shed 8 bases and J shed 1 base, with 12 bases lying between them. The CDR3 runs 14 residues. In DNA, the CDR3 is TGTGCCAGCCGTCGCGAAGCGTCTGGAAACACCATATATTTT. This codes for CASRREASGNTIYF.

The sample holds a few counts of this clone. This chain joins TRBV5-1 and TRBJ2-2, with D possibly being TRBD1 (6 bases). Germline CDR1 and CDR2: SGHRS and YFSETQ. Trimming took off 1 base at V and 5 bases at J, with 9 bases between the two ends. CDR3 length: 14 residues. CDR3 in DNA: TGCGCCAGCAGCTTGATGGGGGCTACCGGGGAGCTGTTTTTT. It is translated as CASSLMGATGELFF.

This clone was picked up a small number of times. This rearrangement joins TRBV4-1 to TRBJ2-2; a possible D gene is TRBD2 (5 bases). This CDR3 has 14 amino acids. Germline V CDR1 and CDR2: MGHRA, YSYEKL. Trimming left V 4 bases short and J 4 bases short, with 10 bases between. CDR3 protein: CASSLDAGTGELFF. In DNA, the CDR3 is TGCGCCAGCAGCCTGGATGCGGGCACCGGGGAGCTGTTTTTT.

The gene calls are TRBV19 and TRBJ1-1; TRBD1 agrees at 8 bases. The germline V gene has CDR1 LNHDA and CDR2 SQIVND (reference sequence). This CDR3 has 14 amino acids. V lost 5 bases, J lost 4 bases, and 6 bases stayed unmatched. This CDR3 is CASSLRQGFTEAFF. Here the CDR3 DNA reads TGTGCCAGTAGTTTACGACAGGGGTTCACTGAAGCTTTCTTT.

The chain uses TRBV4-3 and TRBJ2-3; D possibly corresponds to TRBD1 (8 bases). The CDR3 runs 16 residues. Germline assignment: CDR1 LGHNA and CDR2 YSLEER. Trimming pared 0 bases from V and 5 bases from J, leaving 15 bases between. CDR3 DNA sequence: TGCGCCAGCAGCCAAGATACAGGGGGGGTGGGAGATACGCAGTATTTT. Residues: CASSQDTGGVGDTQYF.

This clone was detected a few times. CDR3 sequence (DNA): TGCGCCAGCAGCTTCGGGGACAGGGTTGATGGCTACACCTTC. Encoded protein: CASSFGDRVDGYTF. The gene calls are TRBV5-1 and TRBJ1-2, with 9 nucleotides matching TRBD1. This CDR3 is built from 14 residues. V was clipped by 2 bases and J by 6 bases; unmatched bases: 5. Looked up from germline, CDR1 is SGHRS and CDR2 is YFSETQ.

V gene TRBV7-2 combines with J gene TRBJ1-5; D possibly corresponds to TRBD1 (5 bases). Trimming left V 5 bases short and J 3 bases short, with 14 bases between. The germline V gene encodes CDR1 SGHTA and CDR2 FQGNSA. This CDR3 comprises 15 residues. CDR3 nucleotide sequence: TGTGCCAGCAGCCCGAGAGCAGGGACCAATCAGCCCCAGCATTTT. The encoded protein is CASSPRAGTNQPQHF.

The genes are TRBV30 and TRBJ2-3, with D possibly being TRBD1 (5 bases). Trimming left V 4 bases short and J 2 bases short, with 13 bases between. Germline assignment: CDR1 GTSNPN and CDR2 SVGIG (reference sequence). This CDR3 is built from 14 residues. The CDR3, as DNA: TGTGCCTGGAAGGGTGCAGGGTTCACAGATACGCAGTATTTT. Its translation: CAWKGAGFTDTQYF.

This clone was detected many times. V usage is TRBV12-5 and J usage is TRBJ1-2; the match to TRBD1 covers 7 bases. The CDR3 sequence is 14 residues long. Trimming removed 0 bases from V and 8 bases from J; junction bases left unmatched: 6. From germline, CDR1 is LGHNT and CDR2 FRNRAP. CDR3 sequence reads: CASGLVQGVYGYTF. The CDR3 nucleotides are TGTGCTAGTGGTTTGGTTCAGGGGGTCTACGGCTACACCTTC.

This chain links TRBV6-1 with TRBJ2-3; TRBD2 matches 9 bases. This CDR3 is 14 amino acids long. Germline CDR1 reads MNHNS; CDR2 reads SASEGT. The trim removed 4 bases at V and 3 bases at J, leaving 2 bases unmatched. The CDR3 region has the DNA TGTGCCAGCAGTGGCGGGGGGGAAACAGATACGCAGTATTTT. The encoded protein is CASSGGGETDTQYF.

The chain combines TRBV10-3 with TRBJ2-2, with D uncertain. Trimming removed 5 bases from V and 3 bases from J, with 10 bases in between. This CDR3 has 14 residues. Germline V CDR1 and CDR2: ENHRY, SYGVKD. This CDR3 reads CAISRHSYTGELFF. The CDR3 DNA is TGTGCCATCAGTAGGCACTCTTACACCGGGGAGCTGTTTTTT.

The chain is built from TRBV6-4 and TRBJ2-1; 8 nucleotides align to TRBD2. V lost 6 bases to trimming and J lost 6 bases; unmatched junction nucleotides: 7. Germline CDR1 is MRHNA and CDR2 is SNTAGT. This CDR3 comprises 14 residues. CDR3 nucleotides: TGTGCCAGCAGCGCCACCGGGACTAGCAATGAGCAGTTCTTC. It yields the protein CASSATGTSNEQFF.

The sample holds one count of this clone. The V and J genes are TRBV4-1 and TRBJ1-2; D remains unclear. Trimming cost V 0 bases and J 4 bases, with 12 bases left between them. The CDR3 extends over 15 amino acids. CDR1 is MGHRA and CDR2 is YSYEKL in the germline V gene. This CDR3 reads CASSQEQQGPYGYTF. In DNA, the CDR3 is TGCGCCAGCAGCCAAGAGCAACAAGGGCCCTATGGCTACACCTTC.

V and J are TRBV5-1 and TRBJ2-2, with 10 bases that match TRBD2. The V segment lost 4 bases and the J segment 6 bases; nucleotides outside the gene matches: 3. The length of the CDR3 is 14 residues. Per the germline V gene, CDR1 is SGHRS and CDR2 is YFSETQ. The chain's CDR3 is CASSTSGVPGELFF. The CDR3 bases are TGCGCCAGCAGCACTAGCGGGGTGCCCGGGGAGCTGTTTTTT. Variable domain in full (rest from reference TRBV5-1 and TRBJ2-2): KAGVTQTPRYLIKTRGQQVTLSCSPISGHRSVSWYQQTPGQGLQFLFEYFSETQRNKGNFPGRFSGRQFSNSRSEMNVSTLELGDSALYLCASSTSGVPGELFFGEGSRLTVL.

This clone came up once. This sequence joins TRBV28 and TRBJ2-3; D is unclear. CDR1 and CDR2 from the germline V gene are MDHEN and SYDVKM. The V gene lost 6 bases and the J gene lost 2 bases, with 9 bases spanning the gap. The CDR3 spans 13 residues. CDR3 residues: CASRVGITDTQYF. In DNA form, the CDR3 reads TGTGCCAGCAGGGTCGGAATCACAGATACGCAGTATTTT.

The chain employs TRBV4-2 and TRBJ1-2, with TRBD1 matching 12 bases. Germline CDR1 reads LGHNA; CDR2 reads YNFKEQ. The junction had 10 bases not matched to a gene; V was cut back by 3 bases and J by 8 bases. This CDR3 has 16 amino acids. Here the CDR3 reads CASSQDPGQGARGYTF. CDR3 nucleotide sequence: TGTGCCAGCAGCCAGGATCCGGGACAGGGGGCAAGGGGCTACACCTTC.

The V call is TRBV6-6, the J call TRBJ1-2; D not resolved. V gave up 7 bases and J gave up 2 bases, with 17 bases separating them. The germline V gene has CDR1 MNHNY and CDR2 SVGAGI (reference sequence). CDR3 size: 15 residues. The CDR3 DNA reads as TGTGCCAGCACCCCCGGGCCCGGGCCCAACTATGGCTACACCTTC. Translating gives CASTPGPGPNYGYTF.

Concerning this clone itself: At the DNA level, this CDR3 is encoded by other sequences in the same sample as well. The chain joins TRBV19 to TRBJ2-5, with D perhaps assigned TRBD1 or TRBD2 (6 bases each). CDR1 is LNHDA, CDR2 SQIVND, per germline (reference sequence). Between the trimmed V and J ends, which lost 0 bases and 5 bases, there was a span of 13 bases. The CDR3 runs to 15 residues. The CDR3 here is CASSIDRQGRETQYF. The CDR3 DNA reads TGTGCCAGTAGTATAGATCGGCAGGGGAGGGAGACCCAGTACTTC.